This T cell receptor beta chain stems from a study of T cell responses to AZD1222 COVID-19 vaccine. Study-wide context: Pooled in the analysis were second doses at about 4 or about 12 weeks. Whole-study findings and limits: Unmutated variant regions are reportedly targeted by nearly half of spike-specific TCRs. Baseline seropositives among AZD1222 recipients totaled only six. Dominant CD4 TCR responses targeted spike regions 160-218 and 743-854.

Libraries were prepared by immunoSEQ multiplex PCR; TCRdb keeps only in-frame clonotypes and omits some of them. The data hold 150,000 or so clones, with 85% to 95% observed a single time. Trimming pared 1 base from V and 12 bases from J, leaving 10 bases between. Germline V CDR1 and CDR2: SNHLY, FYNNEI. The CDR3 totals 12 residues. On this clone: The antigen is not known.

Sequenced here: peripheral blood, sampled on day 0 of AZD1222 vaccination. The TCR originated in an adult in good health. This sequence joins TRBV2 and TRBJ1-5, with D possibly TRBD1 on 6 matching bases. The CDR3 nucleotides are TGTGCCAGCAGTGAAGGCAGGGGTCACCAGCATTTT. It specifies CASSEGRGHQHF.